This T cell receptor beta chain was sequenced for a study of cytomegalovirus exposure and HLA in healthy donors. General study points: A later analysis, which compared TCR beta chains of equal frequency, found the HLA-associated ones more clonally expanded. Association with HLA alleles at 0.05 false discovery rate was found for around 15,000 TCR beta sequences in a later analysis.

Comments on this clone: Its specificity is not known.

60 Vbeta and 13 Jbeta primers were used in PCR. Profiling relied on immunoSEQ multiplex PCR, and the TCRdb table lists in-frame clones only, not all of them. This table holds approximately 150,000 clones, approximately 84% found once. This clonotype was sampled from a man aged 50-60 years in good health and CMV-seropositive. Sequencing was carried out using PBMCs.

CDR3 region: CASSLSLTYEQYF. Written as DNA, the CDR3 is TGTGCCAGCAGCCTATCCCTTACCTACGAGCAGTACTTC. The V and J genes are TRBV6-1 and TRBJ2-7; D gene uncertain. In germline, CDR1 is MNHNS, CDR2 SASEGT. Trimming shortened V by 6 bases and J by 2 bases, and 11 bases separated the two germline ends. CDR3 length equals 13 residues.